This T cell receptor (beta chain) was captured in a study of cytomegalovirus exposure and HLA in healthy donors. Primers for the PCR totalled 60 Vbeta and 13 Jbeta. Measured with immunoSEQ multiplex PCR; TCRdb has only the in-frame clones, and not every one. Among about 110,000 clones listed, about 76% were seen once. Study-level points and caveats: Using a false discovery rate of 0.05, a later analysis showed that fewer than 20,000 TCR beta sequences were associated with HLA alleles. Follow-up analysis seemed to connect common viral pathogens with several of the most significant clusters identified. Across donors, most TCRs were seen rarely, yet some public ones were widespread.

In germline, CDR1 is MNHEY, CDR2 SVGAGI. The germline V and J ends were trimmed by 6 bases and 2 bases, with 13 bases remaining between them. This CDR3 has 14 amino acids. Worth noting for this clone: Its antigen is currently unknown.

The TCR comes from a woman aged 25 to 39 in good health and CMV-seronegative. The sample consisted of PBMCs. The chain uses TRBV6-5 and TRBJ1-1, with a tentative D call TRBD1 (6 bases). In DNA, the CDR3 is TGTGCCAGCAGGCAGGGACAACTAAACACTGAAGCTTTCTTT. Amino acids: CASRQGQLNTEAFF.